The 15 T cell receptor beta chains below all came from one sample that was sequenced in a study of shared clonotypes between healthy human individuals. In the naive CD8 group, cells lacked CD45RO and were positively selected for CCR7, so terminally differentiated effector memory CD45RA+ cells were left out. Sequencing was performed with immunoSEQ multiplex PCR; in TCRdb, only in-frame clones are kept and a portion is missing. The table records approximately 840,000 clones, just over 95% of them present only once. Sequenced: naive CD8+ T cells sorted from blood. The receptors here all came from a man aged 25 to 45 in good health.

The CDR3 region is CASKGQGLPSGANVLTF. The CDR3 DNA reads as TGTGCCAGCAAGGGACAGGGGTTACCCTCTGGGGCCAACGTCCTGACTTTC. The V and J genes are TRBV2 and TRBJ2-6; TRBD1 matches at 10 bases. Germline V gene data show CDR1 as SNHLY and CDR2 as FYNNEI. The CDR3 covers 17 residues. V lost 7 bases to trimming and J lost 0 bases; unmatched junction nucleotides: 6.

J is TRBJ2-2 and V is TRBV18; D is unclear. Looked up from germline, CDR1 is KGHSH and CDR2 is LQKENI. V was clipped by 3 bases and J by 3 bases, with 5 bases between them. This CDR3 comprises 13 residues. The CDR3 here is CASSPGYTGELFF. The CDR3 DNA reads TGTGCCAGCTCACCGGGGTACACCGGGGAGCTGTTTTTT.

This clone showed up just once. DNA for the CDR3: TGCGCCAGCAGCCTAACGGGGACGGGGAGGGAGCAGTACTTC. Translated, it gives CASSLTGTGREQYF. V and J are TRBV4-1 and TRBJ2-7, with a possible D match to TRBD2 (6 bases). V was trimmed by 4 bases and J by 7 bases, leaving 17 bases between them. The CDR3 runs to 14 residues. Germline V gene lookup returns CDR1 MGHRA and CDR2 YSYEKL.

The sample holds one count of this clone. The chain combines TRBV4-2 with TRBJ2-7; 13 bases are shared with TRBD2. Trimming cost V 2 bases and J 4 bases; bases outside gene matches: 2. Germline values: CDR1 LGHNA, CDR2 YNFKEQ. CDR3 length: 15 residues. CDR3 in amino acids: CASSQSGLAGYEQYF. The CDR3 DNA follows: TGTGCCAGCAGCCAATCGGGACTAGCGGGGTACGAGCAGTACTTC.

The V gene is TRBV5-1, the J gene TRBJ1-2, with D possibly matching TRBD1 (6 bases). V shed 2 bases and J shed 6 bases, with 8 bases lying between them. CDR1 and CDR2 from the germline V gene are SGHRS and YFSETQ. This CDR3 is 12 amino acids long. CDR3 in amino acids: CASSFNRDGYTF. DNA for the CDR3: TGCGCCAGCAGCTTCAACAGGGATGGCTACACCTTC.

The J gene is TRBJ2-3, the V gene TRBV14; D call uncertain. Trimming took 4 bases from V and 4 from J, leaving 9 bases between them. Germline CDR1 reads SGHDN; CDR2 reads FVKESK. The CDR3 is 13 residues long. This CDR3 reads CASSLTVSDTQYF. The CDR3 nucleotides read TGTGCCAGCAGCCTCACGGTTTCAGATACGCAGTATTTT.

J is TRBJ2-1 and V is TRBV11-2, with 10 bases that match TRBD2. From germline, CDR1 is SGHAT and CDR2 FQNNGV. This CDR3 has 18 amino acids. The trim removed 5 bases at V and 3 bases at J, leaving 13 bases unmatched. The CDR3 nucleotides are TGTGCCAGCAGCCGGGACAGCTGGGGACTAGCGAGCTACAATGAGCAGTTCTTC. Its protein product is CASSRDSWGLASYNEQFF.

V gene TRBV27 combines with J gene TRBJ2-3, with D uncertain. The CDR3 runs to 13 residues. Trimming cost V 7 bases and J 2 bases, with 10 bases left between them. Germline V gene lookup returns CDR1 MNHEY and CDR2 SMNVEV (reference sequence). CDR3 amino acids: CASISASTDTQYF. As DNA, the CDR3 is TGTGCCAGCATAAGCGCCTCCACAGATACGCAGTATTTT.

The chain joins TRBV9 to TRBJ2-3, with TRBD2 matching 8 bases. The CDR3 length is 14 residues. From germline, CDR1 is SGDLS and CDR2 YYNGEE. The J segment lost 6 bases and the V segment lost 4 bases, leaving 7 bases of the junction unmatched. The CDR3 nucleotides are TGTGCCAGCAGCCCCACGGGAGGGCACGATACGCAGTATTTT. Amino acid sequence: CASSPTGGHDTQYF.

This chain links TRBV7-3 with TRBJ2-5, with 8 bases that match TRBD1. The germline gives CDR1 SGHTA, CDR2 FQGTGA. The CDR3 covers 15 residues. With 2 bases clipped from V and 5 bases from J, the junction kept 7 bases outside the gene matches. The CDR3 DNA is TGTGCCAGCAGCTTAGATCCCAGGGGGCTTGAGACCCAGTACTTC. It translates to CASSLDPRGLETQYF. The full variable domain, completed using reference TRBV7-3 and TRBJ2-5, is GAGVSQTPSNKVTEKGKYVELRCDPISGHTALYWYRQSLGQGPEFLIYFQGTGAADDSGLPNDRFFAVRPEGSVSTLKIQRTERGDSAVYLCASSLDPRGLETQYFGPGTRLLVL.

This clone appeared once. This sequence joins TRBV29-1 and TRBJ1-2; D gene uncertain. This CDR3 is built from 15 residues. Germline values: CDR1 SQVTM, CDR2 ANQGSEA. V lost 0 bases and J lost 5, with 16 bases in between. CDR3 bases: TGCAGCGTTGAAGATAGCCAGGCTGTAGGGTATGGCTACACCTTC. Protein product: CSVEDSQAVGYGYTF.

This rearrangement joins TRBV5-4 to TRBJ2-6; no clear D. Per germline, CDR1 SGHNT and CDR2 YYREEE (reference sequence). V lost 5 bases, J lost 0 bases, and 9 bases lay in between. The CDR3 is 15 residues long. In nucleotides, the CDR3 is TGTGCCAGCAGTAAAGAGAGCTCTGGGGCCAACGTCCTGACTTTC. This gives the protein CASSKESSGANVLTF.

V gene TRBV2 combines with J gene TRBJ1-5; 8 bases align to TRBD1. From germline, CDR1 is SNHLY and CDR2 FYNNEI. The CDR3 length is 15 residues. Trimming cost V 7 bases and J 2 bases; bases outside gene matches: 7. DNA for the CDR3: TGTGCCAGCAAGGGGACAGGTATGGGCAATCAGCCCCAGCATTTT. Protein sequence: CASKGTGMGNQPQHF. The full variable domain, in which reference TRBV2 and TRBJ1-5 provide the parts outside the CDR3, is EPEVTQTPSHQVTQMGQEVILRCVPISNHLYFYWYRQILGQKVEFLVSFYNNEISEKSEIFDDQFSVERPDGSNFTLKIRSTKLEDSAMYFCASKGTGMGNQPQHFGDGTRLSIL.

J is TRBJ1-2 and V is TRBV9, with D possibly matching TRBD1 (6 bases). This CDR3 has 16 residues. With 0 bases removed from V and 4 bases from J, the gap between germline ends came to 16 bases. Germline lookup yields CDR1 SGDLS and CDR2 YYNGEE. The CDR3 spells CASSVVETPGAYGYTF. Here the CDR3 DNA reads TGTGCCAGCAGCGTAGTGGAGACACCGGGGGCCTATGGCTACACCTTC. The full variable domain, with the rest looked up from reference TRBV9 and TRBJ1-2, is DSGVTQTPKHLITATGQRVTLRCSPRSGDLSVYWYQQSLDQGLQFLIQYYNGEERAKGNILERFSAQQFPDLHSELNLSSLELGDSALYFCASSVVETPGAYGYTFGSGTRLTVV.

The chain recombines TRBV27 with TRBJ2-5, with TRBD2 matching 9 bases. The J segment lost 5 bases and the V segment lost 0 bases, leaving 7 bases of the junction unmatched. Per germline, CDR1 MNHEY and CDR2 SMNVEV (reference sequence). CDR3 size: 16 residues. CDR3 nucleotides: TGTGCCAGCAGTTTATCTAGCGGGAGTTCTCAGGAGACCCAGTACTTC. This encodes CASSLSSGSSQETQYF.